The 29 T cell receptor beta chains reported below all come from one sample, sequenced in a study of blood T cell repertoires in COVID-19. Profiling relied on immunoSEQ multiplex PCR, and the TCRdb table lists in-frame clones only, not all of them. The table lists fewer than 200,000 clones, around 92% of them singletons. Material: peripheral blood. Receptor source: a man aged 30 to 39 with COVID-19, enrolled during active disease.

The chain uses TRBV4-1 and TRBJ2-7; no clear D gene. V dropped 4 bases and J dropped 1 base, with 8 bases sitting between them. The CDR3 is 13 amino acids. Germline V lookup: CDR1 MGHRA, CDR2 YSYEKL. The CDR3 loop is CASSLTVSYEQYF. Written as DNA, the CDR3 is TGCGCCAGCAGCCTAACGGTTTCCTACGAGCAGTACTTC.

This chain uses TRBV27 with TRBJ2-5, with D perhaps TRBD2 (6 bases). Trimming stripped 7 bases from V and 5 bases from J, with 23 bases between. Germline-derived CDR1 and CDR2 are MNHEY and SMNVEV (reference sequence). The CDR3 length is 16 residues. The CDR3 DNA is TGTGCCAGCACCTCACCAGGAGGGACGGAGGGGGAGACCCAGTACTTC. Translation: CASTSPGGTEGETQYF.

The rearrangement joins TRBV5-6 to TRBJ2-6; TRBD2 is a possible D gene (6 bases). This CDR3 has 15 residues. Trimming pared 0 bases from V and 2 bases from J, leaving 6 bases between. Germline CDR1 SGHDT, CDR2 YYEEEE. For the CDR3, the DNA is TGTGCCAGCAGCTTGGCGGGGGCTGGGGCCAACGTCCTGACTTTC. Amino acids: CASSLAGAGANVLTF.

V gene TRBV29-1 combines with J gene TRBJ1-1; 7 bases align to TRBD1. Per the germline V gene, CDR1 is SQVTM and CDR2 is ANQGSEA. CDR3 length: 13 residues. Trimming at V came to 6 bases and at J to 3 bases, leaving 7 bases not matched to a gene. The CDR3 region has the DNA TGCAGCGTAGCGACAGGGAAGGACACTGAAGCTTTCTTT. It specifies CSVATGKDTEAFF. Full variable domain (rest looked up from reference TRBV29-1 and TRBJ1-1): SAVISQKPSRDICQRGTSLTIQCQVDSQVTMMFWYRQQPGQSLTLIATANQGSEATYESGFVIDKFPISRPNLTFSTLTVSNMSPEDSSIYLCSVATGKDTEAFFGQGTRLTVV.

The chain uses TRBV25-1 and TRBJ1-4, with 8 bases identical to TRBD1. This CDR3 is 15 amino acids long. With V trimmed by 1 base and J by 7 bases, 5 bases remained unmatched. Germline-derived CDR1 and CDR2 are MGHDK and SYGVNS. The CDR3 region has the DNA TGTGCCAGCAGTGAATCCCAGGGGGCAATTGAAAAACTGTTTTTT. This gives the protein CASSESQGAIEKLFF.

J is TRBJ1-5 and V is TRBV30, with D tentatively TRBD1 (5 bases). The germline V gene encodes CDR1 GTSNPN and CDR2 SVGIG (reference sequence). The CDR3 is 13 amino acids. V was cut by 0 bases and J by 3 bases, with 6 bases left in between. The CDR3 nucleotides are TGTGCCTGGAGTGTACAGGTCAATCAGCCCCAGCATTTT. Translated: CAWSVQVNQPQHF.

The chain has TRBV6-1 and TRBJ1-3, with TRBD1 matching 9 bases. The CDR3 has 16 residues. Germline CDR1 MNHNS, CDR2 SASEGT. Losses at the gene ends were 0 bases for V and 3 bases for J; bases not matched to a gene: 3. CDR3 region: CASSEAYRGLGNTIYF. DNA for the CDR3: TGTGCCAGCAGTGAAGCTTACAGGGGGCTTGGAAACACCATATATTTT.

V usage is TRBV5-1 and J usage is TRBJ1-1; tentative D call: TRBD1 (5 bases). V lost 0 bases, J lost 6 bases, and 21 bases lay in between. Germline assignment: CDR1 SGHRS and CDR2 YFSETQ. This CDR3 is 17 amino acids long. CDR3 amino acids: CASSLALSLLQGSEAFF. The CDR3, as DNA: TGCGCCAGCAGCTTGGCCCTCTCCTTACTTCAGGGATCTGAAGCTTTCTTT. Complete variable domain (other parts from reference TRBV5-1 and TRBJ1-1): KAGVTQTPRYLIKTRGQQVTLSCSPISGHRSVSWYQQTPGQGLQFLFEYFSETQRNKGNFPGRFSGRQFSNSRSEMNVSTLELGDSALYLCASSLALSLLQGSEAFFGQGTRLTVV.

This rearrangement joins TRBV13 to TRBJ1-3; 8 nucleotides agree with TRBD1. The CDR3 is 22 residues long. The J segment lost 4 bases and the V segment lost 5 bases, leaving 28 bases of the junction unmatched. From germline, CDR1 is PRHDT and CDR2 FYEKMQ (reference sequence). The CDR3 is CASSLLGLTGGMPHNVGNTIYF. CDR3 in DNA: TGTGCCAGCAGCCTACTCGGGCTCACAGGGGGGATGCCCCATAATGTCGGAAACACCATATATTTT.

J is TRBJ2-1 and V is TRBV7-3, with D maybe TRBD2 (6 bases). The V gene lost 5 bases and the J gene lost 0 bases, with 11 bases spanning the gap. Germline V lookup: CDR1 SGHTA, CDR2 FQGTGA. The length of the CDR3 is 15 residues. The CDR3 spells CASSALGGSYNEQFF. In DNA, the CDR3 is TGTGCCAGCAGCGCCCTGGGGGGCTCCTACAATGAGCAGTTCTTC.

CDR3 loop: CASSLSSEAFF. In nucleotides, the CDR3 is TGTGCCAGCAGTTTATCGAGTGAAGCTTTCTTT. The rearrangement links TRBV12-3 or TRBV12-4 to TRBJ1-1; D is unresolved. CDR3 size: 11 residues. Between the trimmed V and J ends, which lost 2 bases and 7 bases, there was a span of 5 bases.

The chain couples TRBV5-5 to TRBJ2-2; 8 bases are a match to TRBD1. The germline gives CDR1 SGHKS, CDR2 YYEKEE (reference sequence). CDR3 length equals 19 residues. With V trimmed by 0 bases and J by 0 bases, 10 bases remained unmatched. CDR3: CASSLGTRGLGANTGELFF. In DNA form, the CDR3 reads TGTGCCAGCAGCTTGGGCACCAGGGGGCTGGGGGCGAACACCGGGGAGCTGTTTTTT.

This clone was detected only once. The CDR3 region is CASNPGQGPLTTNEKLFF. DNA for the CDR3: TGTGCCAGCAACCCGGGACAGGGGCCCCTTACAACTAATGAAAAACTGTTTTTT. The J gene is TRBJ1-4, the V gene TRBV7-8, with 10 bases lining up with TRBD1. V shed 7 bases and J 0 bases; nucleotides not matched to a gene: 11. The CDR3 runs to 18 residues. Germline V lookup: CDR1 SGHVS, CDR2 FQNEAQ.

This clone was seen only a few times. V usage is TRBV12-3 or TRBV12-4 and J usage is TRBJ2-6, with a weak D call TRBD1 (6 bases). V was clipped by 6 bases and J by 12 bases, with 12 bases between them. This CDR3 is 12 amino acids long. The CDR3 loop reads CASSLQGTVLTF. The CDR3 nucleotides read TGTGCCAGCAGCTTACAGGGTACCGTCCTGACTTTC.

The chain links TRBV7-2 to TRBJ2-5, with 8 nucleotides matching TRBD1. CDR1 is SGHTA and CDR2 is FQGNSA in the germline V gene. This CDR3 is 15 amino acids long. V shed 2 bases and J 5 bases; nucleotides not matched to a gene: 7. In DNA form, the CDR3 reads TGTGCCAGCAGCTTAACGGCAGGGGGCCTGGAGACCCAGTACTTC. Translation: CASSLTAGGLETQYF.

The chain joins TRBV6-5 to TRBJ1-1; D is unresolved. Germline V gives CDR1 MNHEY, CDR2 SVGAGI. Trimming removed 6 bases from V and 2 bases from J, with 13 bases in between. CDR3 size: 14 residues. The CDR3 region is CASSSIKRNTEAFF. In nucleotides, the CDR3 is TGTGCCAGCAGCTCAATAAAGAGAAACACTGAAGCTTTCTTT.

The rearrangement uses TRBV14 and TRBJ1-4, with TRBD1 matching over 7 bases. J was trimmed by 7 bases and V by 4 bases; bases with no gene match: 3. This CDR3 is built from 13 residues. The germline gives CDR1 SGHDN, CDR2 FVKESK. CDR3 loop: CASSRQGREKLFF. CDR3 DNA sequence: TGTGCCAGCAGCCGACAGGGTCGTGAAAAACTGTTTTTT.

This chain links TRBV5-1 with TRBJ2-7, with D maybe TRBD1 (6 bases). This CDR3 spans 14 amino acids. V lost 0 bases and J lost 1, with 8 bases in between. The germline V gene encodes CDR1 SGHRS and CDR2 YFSETQ. The CDR3 DNA reads TGCGCCAGCAGCTTGGTGGGACAATCCTACGAGCAGTACTTC. Translated, it gives CASSLVGQSYEQYF.

The chain links TRBV2 to TRBJ2-2; 8 nucleotides agree with TRBD1. The CDR3 loop spans 15 amino acids. Germline values: CDR1 SNHLY, CDR2 FYNNEI. J was trimmed by 2 bases and V by 5 bases; bases with no gene match: 4. The CDR3 here is CASSSDRANTGELFF. The CDR3 nucleotides are TGTGCCAGCAGTTCGGACAGGGCTAACACCGGGGAGCTGTTTTTT.

V and J are TRBV3-1 (or the pseudogene TRBV3-2) and TRBJ1-1; TRBD1 might be the D (5 bases). The CDR3 totals 15 residues. Trimming stripped 4 bases from V and 0 bases from J, with 12 bases between. From germline, CDR1 is LGHDT and CDR2 YNNKEL (reference sequence). The CDR3 region is CASSPYQTVNTEAFF. As DNA, the CDR3 is TGTGCCAGCAGCCCATACCAGACAGTGAACACTGAAGCTTTCTTT.

V gene TRBV7-9 combines with J gene TRBJ2-7; TRBD1 is a possible D gene (6 bases). Per the germline V gene, CDR1 is SEHNR and CDR2 is FQNEAQ (reference sequence). With 1 base removed from V and 4 bases from J, the gap between germline ends came to 17 bases. The CDR3 spans 16 residues. CDR3 sequence reads: CASSLGGGGRTYEQYF. In DNA form, the CDR3 reads TGTGCCAGCAGCTTAGGTGGGGGCGGACGGACTTACGAGCAGTACTTC.

The genes are TRBV7-2 and TRBJ1-5, with 7 bases fitting TRBD1. The junction had 5 bases not matched to a gene; V was cut back by 4 bases and J by 2 bases. The CDR3 length is 15 residues. From germline, CDR1 is SGHTA and CDR2 FQGNSA. DNA for the CDR3: TGTGCCAGCAGCTCTATCACAGGGGGCAATCAGCCCCAGCATTTT. The encoded protein is CASSSITGGNQPQHF.

This chain uses TRBV6-2 or TRBV6-3 with TRBJ2-7, with D hard to call. The CDR3 extends over 15 amino acids. Trimming removed 6 bases from V and 0 bases from J, with 15 bases in between. Germline values: CDR1 MNHEY, CDR2 SVGEGT. CDR3 amino acids: CASSRMGVSSYEQYF. CDR3 DNA: TGTGCCAGCAGCCGTATGGGCGTTAGCTCCTACGAGCAGTACTTC.

For this clone: The DNA is left out, because the CDR3 cannot be placed on it with certainty; the CDR3 is given as TCRdb lists it. This chain uses TRBV6-5 with TRBJ2-3; the DNA was not used to check the table's D call, TRBD2. In germline, CDR1 is MNHEY, CDR2 SVGAGI. Counting both end residues, the CDR3 totals 16 amino acids. The CDR3 sequence: CASSSSGLAFTDTQYF.

The V and J genes are TRBV7-9 and TRBJ2-3, with 9 positions matching TRBD2. Looked up from germline, CDR1 is SEHNR and CDR2 is FQNEAQ (reference sequence). V was clipped by 5 bases and J by 2 bases; unmatched bases: 5. CDR3 length: 15 residues. The CDR3 region is CASSGLATPTDTQYF. In DNA, the CDR3 is TGTGCCAGCAGCGGACTAGCGACCCCCACAGATACGCAGTATTTT.

This chain uses TRBV5-1 with TRBJ2-2; 7 nucleotides agree with TRBD1. The CDR3 covers 16 residues. Germline V gives CDR1 SGHRS, CDR2 YFSETQ. The trim removed 0 bases at V and 2 bases at J, leaving 4 bases unmatched. CDR3 DNA sequence: TGCGCCAGCAGCTTGGCCGGGACAGATAACACCGGGGAGCTGTTTTTT. Protein: CASSLAGTDNTGELFF. The whole variable domain, filled in from reference TRBV5-1 and TRBJ2-2, reads KAGVTQTPRYLIKTRGQQVTLSCSPISGHRSVSWYQQTPGQGLQFLFEYFSETQRNKGNFPGRFSGRQFSNSRSEMNVSTLELGDSALYLCASSLAGTDNTGELFFGEGSRLTVL.

Only a few counts were recorded for this clone. The chain employs TRBV2 and TRBJ1-2; D is unresolved. V was clipped by 8 bases and J by 4 bases, with 17 bases between them. The length of the CDR3 is 14 residues. The germline V gene has CDR1 SNHLY and CDR2 FYNNEI. DNA for the CDR3: TGTGCCAGCTCCCCCCGGACGGGGTCCTATGGCTACACCTTC. Its translation is CASSPRTGSYGYTF.

The rearrangement uses TRBV3-1 (or the pseudogene TRBV3-2) and TRBJ2-1; D remains unclear. This CDR3 comprises 17 residues. V lost 0 bases, J lost 7 bases, and 19 bases lay in between. From germline, CDR1 is LGHDT and CDR2 YNNKEL (reference sequence). The CDR3 reads CASSQETAVSANNEQFF. The CDR3 DNA reads as TGTGCCAGCAGCCAAGAAACGGCGGTATCGGCCAATAATGAGCAGTTCTTC.

The chain combines TRBV27 with TRBJ2-7; 8 bases are a match to TRBD1. Germline values: CDR1 MNHEY, CDR2 SMNVEV (reference sequence). CDR3 length: 14 residues. V was clipped by 3 bases and J by 2 bases; unmatched bases: 3. The CDR3 DNA reads TGTGCCAGCAGTTTGTGGACAGGGACCTACGAGCAGTACTTC. It specifies CASSLWTGTYEQYF.